Each of the 14 T cell receptor beta chains below was sequenced from the same sample in a study of early T cells in non-severe SARS-CoV-2 infection. TCRdb passed the 5' RACE reads through MiXCR, listing each CDR3 protein once. The table includes over 25,000 distinct CDR3 sequences, 5.5% to 7% detected once. Sequencing was done on a sample of whole blood. The receptors shown here come from an adult who was a healthcare worker with PCR-confirmed SARS-CoV-2 infection or an uninfected control (not recorded which).

The CDR3 spells CASSLKTSGREETQYF. In DNA form, the CDR3 reads TGTGCCAGCTCCCTGAAGACTAGCGGGAGAGAAGAGACCCAGTACTTC. The chain joins TRBV18 to TRBJ2-5, with 12 bases fitting TRBD2. V lost 6 bases to trimming and J lost 3 bases; unmatched junction nucleotides: 8. Germline V lookup: CDR1 KGHSH, CDR2 LQKENI. This CDR3 has 16 amino acids.

The sample holds many counts of this clonotype. This chain joins TRBV10-3 and TRBJ1-5; possibly TRBD1 for D (6 bases). The germline V and J ends were trimmed by 4 bases and 7 bases, with 14 bases remaining between them. Per germline, CDR1 ENHRY and CDR2 SYGVKD. The CDR3 runs 14 residues. CDR3 region: CAISVGGLAQPQHF. DNA of the CDR3: TGTGCCATCAGTGTTGGGGGCCTGGCGCAGCCCCAGCATTTT.

This clonotype was detected many times. The chain recombines TRBV29-1 with TRBJ2-3; D gene ambiguous. The V end lost 6 bases, the J end lost 4 bases, and 17 bases lay between the germline ends. This CDR3 comprises 14 residues. Germline values: CDR1 SQVTM, CDR2 ANQGSEA. The CDR3 region has the DNA TGCAGCGTCCCCGGGCCCAATGGGGCAGATACGCAGTATTTT. This encodes CSVPGPNGADTQYF.

This clonotype was seen repeatedly, ten times or more. The gene calls are TRBV29-1 and TRBJ2-3, with D perhaps matching TRBD2 (5 bases). V was pared by 7 bases and J by 6 bases, with 14 bases between. CDR1 is SQVTM and CDR2 is ANQGSEA in the germline V gene. The CDR3 is 12 amino acids. CDR3 sequence: CSALGSGDTQYF. The DNA for the CDR3 is TGCAGCGCTTTGGGGTCGGGGGATACGCAGTATTTT.

This clonotype was seen a handful of times. The chain couples TRBV10-2 to TRBJ1-2; unclear D gene. V was cut by 6 bases and J by 2 bases, with 19 bases left in between. CDR1 and CDR2 (germline): WSHSY, SAAADI. There are 16 residues in the CDR3. CDR3 sequence reads: CASSKRSQILNYGYTF. DNA of the CDR3: TGCGCCAGCAGCAAGCGATCACAGATATTAAACTATGGCTACACCTTC.

This clonotype has at least ten counts. The chain uses TRBV6-1 and TRBJ1-1; 10 nucleotides agree with TRBD1. In germline, CDR1 is MNHNS, CDR2 SASEGT. Trimming removed 2 bases from V and 7 bases from J; junction bases left unmatched: 13. CDR3 size: 17 residues. This CDR3 is CASSEWVTGGQFDEAFF. CDR3 DNA sequence: TGTGCCAGCAGTGAATGGGTGACAGGGGGCCAGTTTGATGAAGCTTTCTTT.

A few counts support this clonotype. V gene TRBV6-5 combines with J gene TRBJ2-1, with D perhaps matching TRBD2 (5 bases). V was trimmed by 0 bases and J by 5 bases, leaving 8 bases between them. The CDR3 spans 14 residues. The germline V gene has CDR1 MNHEY and CDR2 SVGAGI. CDR3 sequence reads: CASSYSTIHNEQFF. CDR3 in DNA: TGTGCCAGCAGTTACTCGACTATCCACAATGAGCAGTTCTTC.

A note on this clonotype: This may be a read error, as it is one base from a much larger clone. A read error is likely, as this CDR3 ends without the conserved phenylalanine or tryptophan. CDR3 sequence reads: CASSVTSGSNEQFY. The CDR3 bases are TGTGCCAGCAGCGTTACTAGCGGGAGCAATGAGCAGTTCTAC. The genes are TRBV9 and TRBJ2-1, with 11 bases identical to TRBD2. Unmatched junction bases numbered 1, after V lost 2 bases and J lost 6 bases. Per germline, CDR1 SGDLS and CDR2 YYNGEE. This CDR3 is 14 amino acids long.

This clonotype was seen at least ten times. The rearrangement uses TRBV6-6 and TRBJ2-1; D ambiguous. The germline V and J ends were trimmed by 6 bases and 3 bases, with 12 bases remaining between them. The CDR3 covers 14 residues. The germline CDR1 and CDR2 sequences are MNHNY and SVGAGI (reference sequence). The CDR3 here is CASSQKGYYNEQFF. DNA of the CDR3: TGTGCCAGCAGCCAAAAGGGATACTACAATGAGCAGTTCTTC.

About this clonotype: A read error may be the cause here, since a much bigger clone is one base away. This likely comes from a read error, as the CDR3 has no conserved phenylalanine or tryptophan at its end. V and J are TRBV20-1 and TRBJ2-7; the match to TRBD2 covers 7 bases. The V segment lost 0 bases and the J segment 5 bases; nucleotides outside the gene matches: 1. CDR1 is DFQATT and CDR2 is SNEGSKA in the germline V gene (reference sequence). The CDR3 loop spans 12 amino acids. The CDR3 DNA is TGCAGTGCTAGAGAGCGGGAGAACGAGCAGTACCTC. This translates into CSARERENEQYL.

The chain combines TRBV29-1 with TRBJ2-7; D is possibly TRBD1 or TRBD2 (5 bases each). CDR3 length equals 13 residues. CDR1 and CDR2 from the germline V gene are SQVTM and ANQGSEA. The V end was cut by 5 bases, the J end by 0 bases, with 11 bases between. The CDR3 loop is CSVTGPSSYEQYF. In DNA form, the CDR3 reads TGCAGCGTTACGGGACCGAGCTCCTACGAGCAGTACTTC.

The chain recombines TRBV5-1 with TRBJ2-5, with D tentatively TRBD2 (6 bases). V was clipped by 1 base and J by 0 bases, with 13 bases between them. CDR1 is SGHRS and CDR2 is YFSETQ in the germline V gene. CDR3 size: 16 residues. The CDR3 is CASSLMGRGDQETQYF. The CDR3 DNA is TGCGCCAGCAGCTTGATGGGGCGGGGCGACCAAGAGACCCAGTACTTC.

This clonotype was seen repeatedly, ten times or more. V usage is TRBV20-1 and J usage is TRBJ2-2, with D perhaps TRBD2 (5 bases). V dropped 6 bases and J dropped 6 bases, with 14 bases sitting between them. From germline, CDR1 is DFQATT and CDR2 SNEGSKA (reference sequence). CDR3 length: 13 amino acids. For the CDR3, the DNA is TGCAGTGCCGAGGGCCCCAAGGCCGGGGAGCTGTTTTTT. This codes for CSAEGPKAGELFF.

This clonotype was seen ten or more times. The chain is built from TRBV3-1 and TRBJ2-1, with 9 bases lining up with TRBD1. V was clipped by 0 bases and J by 6 bases; unmatched bases: 3. CDR3 length: 15 amino acids. Germline V gives CDR1 LGHDT, CDR2 YNNKEL (reference sequence). CDR3 protein: CASSQETGGSNEQFF. The CDR3 nucleotides read TGTGCCAGCAGCCAAGAGACAGGGGGATCCAATGAGCAGTTCTTC.